The present T cell receptor (beta chain) was sequenced within a study of cytomegalovirus exposure and HLA in healthy donors. Study observations and caveats: Specific recognition of CMV antigens was confirmed in vitro for three chains (all CMV-associated).

CDR1 is SNHLY and CDR2 is FYNNEI in the germline V gene. CDR3 size: 17 residues. V was pared by 8 bases and J by 2 bases, with 13 bases of the junction left unmatched. The PCR was carried out with 60 Vbeta primers and 13 Jbeta primers. Libraries were prepared by immunoSEQ multiplex PCR; TCRdb keeps only in-frame clonotypes and omits some of them. This table holds under 95,000 clones, around 81% found once. In the case of this clone: The target antigen is unknown.

The genes are TRBV2 and TRBJ2-1, with TRBD2 matching over 9 bases. The sample was PBMCs. The sequence came from a male donor in good health and CMV-seronegative. CDR3 bases: TGTGCCAGCCGAGCCGGCGAGCGGGAGGTCACCTACAATGAGCAGTTCTTC. This gives the protein CASRAGEREVTYNEQFF.